The 12 T cell receptor beta chains given below trace back to one sample, sequenced in a study of siplizumab effects on memory and regulatory T cells (dated 2019 in TCRdb). These receptors lack a known antigen. Cells in the mixed lymphocyte reaction were cultured together at 37 degrees C for five to seven days. To prepare the library, the immunoSEQ multiplex PCR assay was applied. In TCRdb, the immuneACCESS table is reduced to in-frame sequences with V and J assigned. These tables do not hold every clone; where another copy was compared, an unresolved V gene accounts for under half, and the others remain unexplained. The sample yields 15,000 to 20,000 clones; 35% to 60% were counted once. About 5.3% of the sample comes from the top ten. Specimen: CFSE-low (dividing) CD4+ T cells sorted from an allogeneic mixed lymphocyte reaction. These receptors were taken from a human donor in good health; the cells came from an allogeneic mixed lymphocyte reaction.

The chain recombines TRBV5-4 with TRBJ2-1; 7 bases line up with TRBD2. V shed 3 bases and J 10 bases; nucleotides not matched to a gene: 10. Germline assignment: CDR1 SGHNT and CDR2 YYREEE (reference sequence). The CDR3 spans 14 residues. Here the CDR3 reads CASSSGSRGGEQFF. CDR3 DNA sequence: TGTGCCAGCAGCTCTGGGTCGCGGGGAGGGGAGCAGTTCTTC.

This clone was recorded a few times. The chain links TRBV2 to TRBJ1-4; TRBD1 matches 10 bases. V trimming: 5 bases; J trimming: 4 bases; junction bases outside the gene matches: 1. This CDR3 has 14 amino acids. The germline V gene encodes CDR1 SNHLY and CDR2 FYNNEI. The CDR3 spells CASSRDRGNEKLFF. CDR3 bases: TGTGCCAGCAGTAGGGACAGGGGTAATGAAAAACTGTTTTTT. Complete variable domain (other parts from reference TRBV2 and TRBJ1-4): EPEVTQTPSHQVTQMGQEVILRCVPISNHLYFYWYRQILGQKVEFLVSFYNNEISEKSEIFDDQFSVERPDGSNFTLKIRSTKLEDSAMYFCASSRDRGNEKLFFGSGTQLSVL.

The chain recombines TRBV18 with TRBJ1-5; 11 bases are shared with TRBD1. Trimming cost V 6 bases and J 5 bases; bases outside gene matches: 3. The CDR3 extends over 14 amino acids. From germline, CDR1 is KGHSH and CDR2 LQKENI. Here the CDR3 reads CASSPGQGDQPQHF. In nucleotides, the CDR3 is TGTGCCAGCTCGCCGGGACAGGGGGATCAGCCCCAGCATTTT.

In its sample, this clone ranks as medium-sized (0.01 to 0.1%). The V gene is TRBV18, the J gene TRBJ1-3, with 7 bases fitting TRBD1. J lost 2 bases, V lost 1 base, and 5 bases had no gene match. Germline V gene data show CDR1 as KGHSH and CDR2 as LQKENI. There are 16 residues in the CDR3. The CDR3 region has the DNA TGTGCCAGCTCACCACTACAGACAGGGACTGGAAACACCATATATTTT. Amino acids: CASSPLQTGTGNTIYF.

The chain links TRBV11-3 to TRBJ1-2; TRBD1 matches 7 bases. The V gene end was trimmed by 5 bases and the J gene end by 1 base; junction bases not matched to a gene: 7. This CDR3 has 15 amino acids. From germline, CDR1 is SGHNT and CDR2 YENEEA. The CDR3, as DNA: TGTGCCAGCAGCACCTCCGGGACAGATAACTATGGCTACACCTTC. Translation gives CASSTSGTDNYGYTF.

A remark on this clone: A far larger clone is a single base away, which makes a read error likely. This sample includes further DNA sequences coding for the same CDR3. The chain couples TRBV6-5 to TRBJ2-7; D is possibly TRBD2 (6 bases). The CDR3 length is 15 residues. Germline CDR1 reads MNHEY; CDR2 reads SVGAGI. V lost 5 bases and J 6 bases, leaving 20 bases between the germline ends. The CDR3 loop reads CASSPMGGALSEQYF. CDR3 DNA: TGTGCCAGCAGTCCGATGGGAGGAGCCCTCTCCGAGCAGTACTTC.

This clone appeared a few times. The chain combines TRBV6-5 with TRBJ2-7; D may be TRBD1 (5 bases). There are 15 residues in the CDR3. V was clipped by 5 bases and J by 1 base, with 15 bases between them. Looked up from germline, CDR1 is MNHEY and CDR2 is SVGAGI. The CDR3 bases are TGTGCCAGCAGTCTAGACAGCCCAAGATCCTACGAGCAGTACTTC. Translated: CASSLDSPRSYEQYF.

V and J are TRBV28 and TRBJ1-5; TRBD1 agrees at 7 bases. CDR1 and CDR2 (germline): MDHEN, SYDVKM. The V gene end was trimmed by 2 bases and the J gene end by 5 bases; junction bases not matched to a gene: 6. This CDR3 contains 15 residues. Here the CDR3 reads CASSLLTGVYQPQHF. The CDR3 nucleotides are TGTGCCAGCAGTTTACTAACAGGGGTTTATCAGCCCCAGCATTTT.

This clone was counted a few times. The chain uses TRBV5-4 and TRBJ2-1; a possible D gene is TRBD2 (6 bases). Germline V gene data show CDR1 as SGHNT and CDR2 as YYREEE (reference sequence). There are 15 residues in the CDR3. The V end lost 4 bases, the J end lost 5 bases, and 16 bases lay between the germline ends. For the CDR3, the DNA is TGTGCCAGCAGCATCGCCCCGGGAGCCAACAATGAGCAGTTCTTC. The encoded protein is CASSIAPGANNEQFF.

About this clone: Other DNA sequences in the same sample also yield this CDR3. The CDR3 loop reads CASSLVSYGYTF. CDR3 in DNA: TGTGCCAGCAGTTTGGTTTCCTATGGCTACACCTTC. V gene TRBV28 combines with J gene TRBJ1-2; D uncertain. The CDR3 is 12 amino acids. Germline V CDR1 and CDR2: MDHEN, SYDVKM. V was trimmed by 3 bases and J by 4 bases, leaving 6 bases between them.

This clone has only a few counts. J is TRBJ1-4 and V is TRBV6-6; D is unclear. The CDR3 spans 13 residues. V gave up 0 bases and J gave up 8 bases, with 7 bases separating them. Germline loops: CDR1 MNHNY, CDR2 SVGAGI (reference sequence). CDR3 sequence (DNA): TGTGCCAGCAGTTACTCGAGAAGGGAAAAACTGTTTTTT. This sequence encodes CASSYSRREKLFF.

The chain links TRBV12-5 to TRBJ2-2; D gene unclear. Germline-derived CDR1 and CDR2 are LGHNT and FRNRAP. This CDR3 has 13 residues. The V gene lost 4 bases and the J gene lost 4 bases, with 7 bases spanning the gap. This CDR3 reads CASGSGTTGELFF. DNA of the CDR3: TGTGCTAGTGGTTCCGGAACCACCGGGGAGCTGTTTTTT.